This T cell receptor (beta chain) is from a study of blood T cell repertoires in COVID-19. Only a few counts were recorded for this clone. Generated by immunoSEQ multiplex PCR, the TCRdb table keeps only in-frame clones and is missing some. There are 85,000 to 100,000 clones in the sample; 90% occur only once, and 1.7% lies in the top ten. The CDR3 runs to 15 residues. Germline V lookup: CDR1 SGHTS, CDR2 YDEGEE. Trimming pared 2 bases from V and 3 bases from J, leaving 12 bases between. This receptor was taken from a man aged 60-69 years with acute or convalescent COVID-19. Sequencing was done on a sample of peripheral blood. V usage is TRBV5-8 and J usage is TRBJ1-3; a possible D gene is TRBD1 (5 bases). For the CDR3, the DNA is TGTGCCAGCAGCTTCCGGCAGGGAGGTGGAAACACCATATATTTT. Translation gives CASSFRQGGGNTIYF. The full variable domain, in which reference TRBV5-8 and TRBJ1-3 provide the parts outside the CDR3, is EAGVTQSPTHLIKTRGQQATLRCSPISGHTSVYWYQQALGLGLQFLLWYDEGEERNRGNFPPRFSGRQFPNYSSELNVNALELEDSALYLCASSFRQGGGNTIYFGEGSWLTVV.